What follows are 22 T cell receptor beta chains derived from one specimen sequenced in a study of OX40 agonist ivuxolimab in advanced cancers. Only in-frame clones appear in the TCRdb table, and some are missing; sequencing was by immunoSEQ multiplex PCR. The sample lists about 60,000 clones; about 86% were seen once. The sample in question was CD4+ or CD8+ T cells sorted from blood, obtained in a trial of the OX40 agonist ivuxolimab. The receptors here all came from an adult with an advanced solid tumor such as melanoma, head and neck, liver or kidney cancer.

This chain joins TRBV4-3 and TRBJ2-2, with 8 bases aligning to TRBD1. This CDR3 contains 14 residues. Losses at the gene ends were 2 bases for V and 7 bases for J; bases not matched to a gene: 3. CDR1 is LGHNA and CDR2 is YSLEER in the germline V gene. The CDR3 is CASSQQGAGGELFF. Here the CDR3 DNA reads TGCGCCAGCAGCCAACAGGGGGCCGGCGGGGAGCTGTTTTTT.

The chain uses TRBV10-3 and TRBJ2-1; no definite D call. This CDR3 comprises 13 residues. Trimming took 3 bases from V and 9 from J, leaving 12 bases between them. The V gene's germline CDR1 is ENHRY and CDR2 SYGVKD. In DNA form, the CDR3 reads TGTGCCATCAGTGAAGTGAATGTCGGTGAGCAGTTCTTC. It yields the protein CAISEVNVGEQFF.

The V call is TRBV14, the J call TRBJ1-1, with D unclear. The CDR3 loop spans 15 amino acids. Germline V CDR1 and CDR2: SGHDN, FVKESK. V was cut by 0 bases and J by 4 bases, with 12 bases left in between. The CDR3 loop is CASSQEWGDATEAFF. As DNA, the CDR3 is TGTGCCAGCAGCCAAGAATGGGGTGACGCCACTGAAGCTTTCTTT.

The gene calls are TRBV7-9 and TRBJ2-2; D not resolved. Per germline, CDR1 SEHNR and CDR2 FQNEAQ (reference sequence). The CDR3 length is 14 residues. V was shortened by 0 bases and J by 8 bases, with 10 bases between the two germline ends. The CDR3 loop is CASSLAPNTGELFF. The DNA of the CDR3 is TGTGCCAGCAGCTTAGCACCGAATACGGGGGAGCTGTTTTTT.

The V gene is TRBV18, the J gene TRBJ1-5, with TRBD1 identical over 9 bases. V shed 4 bases and J 6 bases; nucleotides not matched to a gene: 7. Germline CDR1 KGHSH, CDR2 LQKENI. This CDR3 is built from 15 residues. In nucleotides, the CDR3 is TGTGCCAGCTCACTTAGGACAGGGGAGGGTCAGCCCCAGCATTTT. Its protein product is CASSLRTGEGQPQHF.

V usage is TRBV5-1 and J usage is TRBJ2-2; 8 bases fit TRBD1. The V and J ends lost 7 bases and 4 bases, in that order; junction bases with no gene match: 12. The CDR3 sequence is 16 residues long. Germline V gene sequence: CDR1 SGHRS, CDR2 YFSETQ. For the CDR3, the DNA is TGCGCCAGCCAACCCCAGGGGACAGGTGGCACCGGGGAGCTGTTTTTT. Translating it yields CASQPQGTGGTGELFF.

The chain carries TRBV5-1 and TRBJ2-1; 9 bases are shared with TRBD1. The CDR3 totals 15 residues. The germline V gene has CDR1 SGHRS and CDR2 YFSETQ. J lost 4 bases, V lost 4 bases, and 6 bases had no gene match. CDR3 nucleotide sequence: TGCGCCAGCAGCCTGGGACAGGGAAGGTACAATGAGCAGTTCTTC. Translating gives CASSLGQGRYNEQFF. Together with reference TRBV5-1 and TRBJ2-1, the CDR3 gives the full variable domain: KAGVTQTPRYLIKTRGQQVTLSCSPISGHRSVSWYQQTPGQGLQFLFEYFSETQRNKGNFPGRFSGRQFSNSRSEMNVSTLELGDSALYLCASSLGQGRYNEQFFGPGTRLTVL.

This clone was seen more than once but under ten times. The chain combines TRBV5-1 with TRBJ1-2; 7 bases fit TRBD1. The CDR3 consists of 17 residues. Looked up from germline, CDR1 is SGHRS and CDR2 is YFSETQ. V lost 3 bases, J lost 8 bases, and 19 bases stayed unmatched. CDR3 region: CASSSTLKQGRTIGYTF. The CDR3 DNA reads as TGCGCCAGCAGCTCGACCTTAAAACAGGGGAGAACTATCGGCTACACCTTC. The whole variable domain, filled in from reference TRBV5-1 and TRBJ1-2, reads KAGVTQTPRYLIKTRGQQVTLSCSPISGHRSVSWYQQTPGQGLQFLFEYFSETQRNKGNFPGRFSGRQFSNSRSEMNVSTLELGDSALYLCASSSTLKQGRTIGYTFGSGTRLTVV.

This rearrangement joins TRBV5-4 to TRBJ1-4; D remains unclear. The CDR3 runs to 16 residues. Germline-derived CDR1 and CDR2 are SGHNT and YYREEE (reference sequence). V was trimmed by 4 bases and J by 5 bases, leaving 18 bases between them. CDR3 region: CASSPEPPGFNEKLFF. DNA for the CDR3: TGTGCCAGCAGCCCCGAACCCCCTGGGTTCAATGAAAAACTGTTTTTT.

This chain uses TRBV6-5 with TRBJ1-3; D perhaps matches TRBD1 (6 bases). CDR3 length: 15 residues. Germline values: CDR1 MNHEY, CDR2 SVGAGI. Deletions cut 10 bases from V and 6 bases from J, with 22 bases between. The CDR3 coding sequence is TGTGCCATCCTGAGCGGGGGACAAGGTGAAAACACCATATATTTT. Translation gives CAILSGGQGENTIYF.

This rearrangement joins TRBV19 to TRBJ1-2; TRBD1 agrees at 7 bases. Losses at the gene ends were 8 bases for V and 8 bases for J; bases not matched to a gene: 5. Germline CDR1 reads LNHDA; CDR2 reads SQIVND (reference sequence). The CDR3 runs to 11 residues. The CDR3 reads CASGTGEGYTF. The CDR3 nucleotides are TGTGCCAGTGGAACAGGGGAAGGCTACACCTTC.

This chain joins TRBV2 and TRBJ1-5, with 8 bases aligning to TRBD1. Germline V gene data show CDR1 as SNHLY and CDR2 as FYNNEI. The CDR3 is 16 amino acids. The V gene end was trimmed by 9 bases and the J gene end by 0 bases; junction bases not matched to a gene: 10. CDR3 nucleotide sequence: TGTGCCAGTTGTCCCGGGACAGGATATAGCAATCAGCCCCAGCATTTT. As protein: CASCPGTGYSNQPQHF.

This rearrangement joins TRBV6-1 to TRBJ1-5, with D unclear. This CDR3 spans 13 amino acids. Germline-derived CDR1 and CDR2 are MNHNS and SASEGT. V lost 4 bases and J 5 bases, leaving 9 bases between the germline ends. The CDR3 DNA is TGTGCCAGCAGTGCCTTGCACGATCAGCCCCAGCATTTT. It yields the protein CASSALHDQPQHF.

J is TRBJ2-7 and V is TRBV6-5; no clear D gene. Germline loops: CDR1 MNHEY, CDR2 SVGAGI. V was pared by 5 bases and J by 0 bases, with 8 bases between. CDR3 length: 13 residues. The CDR3 spells CASSLKSSYEQYF. Here the CDR3 DNA reads TGTGCCAGCAGTCTCAAGAGCTCCTACGAGCAGTACTTC.

The chain combines TRBV5-4 with TRBJ2-5; 11 bases align to TRBD1. V lost 4 bases and J lost 2; bases outside the gene matches: 4. CDR1 SGHNT and CDR2 YYREEE come from the germline V gene (reference sequence). CDR3 length equals 15 residues. CDR3 loop: CASSRGQGVQETQYF. The CDR3 DNA reads as TGTGCCAGCAGCAGGGGACAGGGGGTACAAGAGACCCAGTACTTC.

The chain links TRBV6-5 to TRBJ2-7; no clear D gene. This CDR3 spans 14 amino acids. With 2 bases removed from V and 0 bases from J, the gap between germline ends came to 8 bases. CDR1 and CDR2 (germline): MNHEY, SVGAGI. The CDR3 loop is CASSYRDTSYEQYF. In DNA, the CDR3 is TGTGCCAGCAGTTACCGAGACACCTCCTACGAGCAGTACTTC.

This sequence joins TRBV21-1 and TRBJ2-7. TRBV21-1 is deemed a pseudogene. This CDR3 has 13 amino acids. CDR3 coding DNA: TGTGCCAGCAGCAAGAAAGGCGCCTACGAGCAGTACTTC. Translation gives CASSKKGAYEQYF.

CDR3 sequence reads: CASSPNGGINGYTF. For the CDR3, the DNA is TGTGCCAGCAGCCCGAACGGGGGGATCAATGGCTACACCTTC. This chain uses TRBV7-2 with TRBJ1-2; tentatively, D is TRBD1 (5 bases). This CDR3 spans 14 amino acids. Germline V gene data show CDR1 as SGHTA and CDR2 as FQGNSA. The V and J ends lost 5 bases and 6 bases respectively, with 16 bases between them.

In the case of this clone: One junction end does not reproduce the germline sequence, and a read error may be involved. The V and J genes are TRBV30 and TRBJ2-7; TRBD2 agrees at 10 bases. The CDR3 runs to 14 residues. Germline V gene lookup returns CDR1 GTSNPN and CDR2 SVGIG (reference sequence). The CDR3 is CAWSTSGGAYEQYF. The DNA of the CDR3 is TGTGCCTGGAGTACCAGCGGGGGGGCCTATGAGCAGTACTTC.

V usage is TRBV7-9 and J usage is TRBJ2-5; 9 bases align to TRBD2. Trimming took 4 bases from V and 3 from J; bases not matched to a gene: 6. The CDR3 contains 15 residues. CDR1 and CDR2 (germline): SEHNR, FQNEAQ (reference sequence). The CDR3 loop reads CASSSQSGGKETQYF. The CDR3 nucleotides are TGTGCCAGCAGCTCCCAAAGCGGGGGGAAAGAGACCCAGTACTTC. Full variable domain (missing parts from reference TRBV7-9 and TRBJ2-5): DTGVSQNPRHKITKRGQNVTFRCDPISEHNRLYWYRQTLGQGPEFLTYFQNEAQLEKSRLLSDRFSAERPKGSFSTLEIQRTEQGDSAMYLCASSSQSGGKETQYFGPGTRLLVL.

CDR3 loop: CASSSPGPVGGYEQYF. The CDR3 DNA reads TGTGCCAGCAGCTCACCGGGCCCCGTCGGAGGGTACGAGCAGTACTTC. This sequence joins TRBV5-4 and TRBJ2-7; possibly TRBD2 for D (6 bases). V lost 3 bases to trimming and J lost 4 bases, with 20 bases between them. Germline V gene lookup returns CDR1 SGHNT and CDR2 YYREEE (reference sequence). The CDR3 contains 16 residues.

CDR3 loop: CASRSDKTIGNTIYF. The CDR3 DNA is TGTGCCAGCAGATCCGACAAGACGATAGGAAACACCATATATTTT. The genes are TRBV5-4 and TRBJ1-3; no definite D call. V lost 5 bases, J lost 4 bases, and 16 bases lay in between. Germline loops: CDR1 SGHNT, CDR2 YYREEE (reference sequence). This CDR3 comprises 15 residues.